A single sample gave rise to the 32 T cell receptor beta chains below, sequenced in a study of blood T cell repertoires in COVID-19. Assay used: immunoSEQ multiplex PCR; TCRdb lists only in-frame clones, some missing. The sample holds over 400,000 clones, about 89% seen once. The sample taken for sequencing was peripheral blood. These receptors originate from a woman aged 45-59 years with COVID-19, enrolled during active disease.

The genes are TRBV27 and TRBJ2-7, with D perhaps matching TRBD1 (6 bases). This CDR3 contains 13 residues. Trimming cost V 4 bases and J 10 bases, with 17 bases left between them. Looked up from germline, CDR1 is MNHEY and CDR2 is SMNVEV (reference sequence). CDR3 amino acids: CASSSYRAAEQYF. DNA for the CDR3: TGTGCCAGCAGTTCCTACAGGGCCGCGGAACAGTACTTC.

For the CDR3, the DNA is TGCGCCAGCAGCCCCCTGACAGTGACGAACTATGGCTACACCTTC. Its protein product is CASSPLTVTNYGYTF. The V gene is TRBV5-1, the J gene TRBJ1-2, with D perhaps matching TRBD1 (5 bases). The CDR3 consists of 15 residues. The V end was cut by 4 bases, the J end by 2 bases, with 15 bases between. Germline CDR1 is SGHRS and CDR2 is YFSETQ.

The chain joins TRBV6-5 to TRBJ2-3; D perhaps matches TRBD1 (6 bases). Between the trimmed V and J ends, which lost 2 bases and 2 bases, there was a span of 14 bases. The CDR3 has 16 amino acids. CDR1 MNHEY and CDR2 SVGAGI come from the germline V gene. Here the CDR3 DNA reads TGTGCCAGCAGTTACGACGACATGGGGGCCACAGATACGCAGTATTTT. This sequence encodes CASSYDDMGATDTQYF.

This clone was observed once. The rearrangement links TRBV7-2 to TRBJ2-1; TRBD2 agrees at 8 bases. Trimming cost V 8 bases and J 6 bases; bases outside gene matches: 12. This CDR3 is 15 amino acids long. CDR1 is SGHTA and CDR2 is FQGNSA in the germline V gene. CDR3 amino acids: CASGSLRGGSNEQFF. As DNA, the CDR3 is TGTGCCAGCGGATCTCTCCGGGGGGGCAGCAATGAGCAGTTCTTC.

V and J are TRBV27 and TRBJ1-5, with D perhaps TRBD1 (6 bases). The V and J ends lost 5 bases and 7 bases respectively, with 12 bases between them. This CDR3 comprises 13 residues. The V gene's germline CDR1 is MNHEY and CDR2 SMNVEV (reference sequence). CDR3 sequence: CASSPDRYQPQHF. The CDR3 coding sequence is TGTGCCAGCAGTCCCGACAGGTACCAGCCCCAGCATTTT.

The rearrangement links TRBV28 to TRBJ1-3; 7 bases align to TRBD1. Germline CDR1 reads MDHEN; CDR2 reads SYDVKM. This CDR3 spans 15 amino acids. V lost 8 bases and J lost 0; bases outside the gene matches: 7. Here the CDR3 reads CASSAAGGSGNTIYF. CDR3 in DNA: TGTGCCAGCTCAGCGGCAGGGGGCTCTGGAAACACCATATATTTT. Based on the CDR3 plus reference TRBV28 and TRBJ1-3, the full variable domain is DVKVTQSSRYLVKRTGEKVFLECVQDMDHENMFWYRQDPGLGLRLIYFSYDVKMKEKGDIPEGYSVSREKKERFSLILESASTNQTSMYLCASSAAGGSGNTIYFGEGSWLTVV.

The J gene is TRBJ1-2, the V gene TRBV24-1; maybe TRBD1 (5 bases). V lost 4 bases, J lost 0 bases, and 8 bases lay in between. The CDR3 is 14 amino acids. CDR1 and CDR2 (germline): KGHDR, SFDVKD. The CDR3 nucleotides read TGTGCCACCAGTGACAGGGCGGCTAACTATGGCTACACCTTC. Translated, it gives CATSDRAANYGYTF.

J is TRBJ2-4 and V is TRBV5-6; TRBD1 aligns across 8 bases. The CDR3 consists of 14 residues. V trimming: 4 bases; J trimming: 4 bases; junction bases outside the gene matches: 4. Germline V CDR1 and CDR2: SGHDT, YYEEEE. CDR3 sequence reads: CASSHGQGKNIQYF. The CDR3 DNA reads TGTGCCAGCAGCCACGGACAGGGTAAAAACATTCAGTACTTC.

V gene TRBV9 combines with J gene TRBJ1-2, with a possible D match to TRBD1 (6 bases). Between the trimmed V and J ends, which lost 4 bases and 2 bases, there was a span of 9 bases. This CDR3 is built from 13 residues. Germline V CDR1 and CDR2: SGDLS, YYNGEE. The chain's CDR3 is CASSSTGNYGYTF. The CDR3, as DNA: TGTGCCAGCAGCTCTACAGGGAACTATGGCTACACCTTC.

The chain recombines TRBV6-5 with TRBJ2-1; 9 bases map to TRBD2. Germline V gene sequence: CDR1 MNHEY, CDR2 SVGAGI. The CDR3 consists of 14 residues. Germline trimming cut 8 bases from V and 4 bases from J; bases unmatched to any gene: 6. This CDR3 is CASWERGEYNEQFF. The DNA for the CDR3 is TGTGCCAGCTGGGAGCGGGGGGAATACAATGAGCAGTTCTTC.

The chain recombines TRBV6-5 with TRBJ1-1; a weak D match, TRBD1 (6 bases). The V end was cut by 7 bases, the J end by 5 bases, with 17 bases between. Germline CDR1 reads MNHEY; CDR2 reads SVGAGI. The CDR3 spans 14 residues. CDR3 region: CASKEHRERTEAFF. In nucleotides, the CDR3 is TGTGCCAGCAAAGAACACAGGGAGAGGACTGAAGCTTTCTTT.

This clone came up once. The chain has TRBV30 and TRBJ1-2; D might be TRBD1 (5 bases). The V gene lost 6 bases and the J gene lost 8 bases, with 13 bases spanning the gap. Germline values: CDR1 GTSNPN, CDR2 SVGIG (reference sequence). The CDR3 runs 11 residues. The chain's CDR3 is CACKDMWGYTF. Here the CDR3 DNA reads TGTGCCTGCAAGGACATGTGGGGCTACACCTTC.

The chain is built from TRBV5-1 and TRBJ2-3, with TRBD2 as a possible D gene (5 bases). The CDR3 totals 15 residues. Trimming took 0 bases from V and 5 from J, leaving 13 bases between them. Germline CDR1 SGHRS, CDR2 YFSETQ. As DNA, the CDR3 is TGCGCCAGCAGCTTGGTGACCCTAGGGAGAGATACGCAGTATTTT. Translating gives CASSLVTLGRDTQYF.

The chain carries TRBV2 and TRBJ1-6, with 9 bases fitting TRBD1. CDR1 SNHLY and CDR2 FYNNEI come from the germline V gene. The CDR3 runs 14 residues. The V gene end was trimmed by 6 bases and the J gene end by 9 bases; junction bases not matched to a gene: 6. The CDR3 DNA reads as TGTGCCAGCAGAGGGGGACAGGGTCGTTCACCCCTCCACTTT. Amino acids: CASRGGQGRSPLHF.

CDR3 coding DNA: TGTGCCAGCAGCCCATTCTTTCGAGGGAGTGAAGCTTTCTTT. Protein: CASSPFFRGSEAFF. The rearrangement joins TRBV7-9 to TRBJ1-1; D not certain. Germline-derived CDR1 and CDR2 are SEHNR and FQNEAQ (reference sequence). CDR3 length equals 14 residues. V lost 5 bases and J lost 7, with 17 bases in between. Looking up the rest from reference TRBV7-9 and TRBJ1-1 gives the full variable domain: DTGVSQNPRHKITKRGQNVTFRCDPISEHNRLYWYRQTLGQGPEFLTYFQNEAQLEKSRLLSDRFSAERPKGSFSTLEIQRTEQGDSAMYLCASSPFFRGSEAFFGQGTRLTVV.

The rearrangement uses TRBV5-1 and TRBJ1-1, with D hard to call. CDR1 is SGHRS, CDR2 YFSETQ, per germline. The V end was cut by 1 base, the J end by 3 bases, with 13 bases between. There are 15 residues in the CDR3. DNA of the CDR3: TGCGCCAGCAGCTTGTCGGCGCTCCGGGACACTGAAGCTTTCTTT. Its protein product is CASSLSALRDTEAFF. The full variable domain, its missing parts supplied by reference TRBV5-1 and TRBJ1-1, is KAGVTQTPRYLIKTRGQQVTLSCSPISGHRSVSWYQQTPGQGLQFLFEYFSETQRNKGNFPGRFSGRQFSNSRSEMNVSTLELGDSALYLCASSLSALRDTEAFFGQGTRLTVV.

The J gene is TRBJ2-7, the V gene TRBV18, with 9 bases lining up with TRBD2. With 1 base clipped from V and 2 bases from J, the junction kept 9 bases outside the gene matches. Germline V gene lookup returns CDR1 KGHSH and CDR2 LQKENI. This CDR3 contains 17 residues. The CDR3 loop reads CASSPRVGAGGTYEQYF. The CDR3 DNA follows: TGTGCCAGCTCACCACGGGTTGGAGCGGGGGGAACCTACGAGCAGTACTTC.

The V gene is TRBV11-3, the J gene TRBJ1-5, with D maybe TRBD1 (6 bases). Trimming left V 2 bases short and J 4 bases short, with 21 bases between. CDR1 SGHNT and CDR2 YENEEA come from the germline V gene. The CDR3 is made up of 18 amino acids. CDR3 sequence reads: CASSLKGAGARINQPQHF. The CDR3 nucleotides read TGTGCCAGCAGCTTAAAGGGAGCAGGGGCTCGAATTAATCAGCCCCAGCATTTT.

The genes are TRBV29-1 and TRBJ2-1; 9 bases fit TRBD2. Germline-derived CDR1 and CDR2 are SQVTM and ANQGSEA. This CDR3 spans 13 amino acids. Trimming cost V 6 bases and J 7 bases; bases outside gene matches: 7. The CDR3 DNA reads as TGCAGCGTATTTAGCGGGGGAGGGAATGAGCAGTTCTTC. Amino acids: CSVFSGGGNEQFF.

V and J are TRBV6-5 and TRBJ2-7; 7 bases agree with TRBD1. J gave up 5 bases and V 2 bases, and 6 bases lay outside the gene matches. Germline values: CDR1 MNHEY, CDR2 SVGAGI. The CDR3 spans 14 residues. In nucleotides, the CDR3 is TGTGCCAGCAGTTACGGGGGAACAGGGGACGAGCAGTACTTC. As protein: CASSYGGTGDEQYF.

The rearrangement joins TRBV6-5 to TRBJ1-6; the match to TRBD1 covers 7 bases. V shed 6 bases and J 6 bases; nucleotides not matched to a gene: 8. The CDR3 is 15 amino acids. Germline CDR1 is MNHEY and CDR2 is SVGAGI. The CDR3 nucleotides read TGTGCCAGCAGGGGGAGGACAGGTCTTAATTCACCCCTCCACTTT. Translation: CASRGRTGLNSPLHF.

V usage is TRBV6-5 and J usage is TRBJ2-7, with 9 bases that match TRBD1. CDR3 length: 13 amino acids. Germline CDR1 reads MNHEY; CDR2 reads SVGAGI. Trimming removed 10 bases from V and 7 bases from J; junction bases left unmatched: 11. The CDR3 sequence is CATLGQGLGEQYF. The CDR3 coding sequence is TGTGCCACTTTGGGACAGGGCCTCGGGGAGCAGTACTTC.

This clone is a singleton in its sample. This sequence joins TRBV7-8 and TRBJ2-3, with D hard to call. In germline, CDR1 is SGHVS, CDR2 FQNEAQ. The germline V and J ends were trimmed by 3 bases and 2 bases, with 3 bases remaining between them. The CDR3 is made up of 12 amino acids. CDR3 sequence: CASSFYTDTQYF. The CDR3 nucleotides are TGTGCCAGCAGCTTTTACACAGATACGCAGTATTTT.

The chain joins TRBV5-1 to TRBJ2-3; 11 bases are shared with TRBD2. CDR3 length equals 18 residues. Germline CDR1 and CDR2: SGHRS and YFSETQ. The V gene end was trimmed by 2 bases and the J gene end by 0 bases; junction bases not matched to a gene: 8. The CDR3: CASSLTTLAGGSTDTQYF. The CDR3 DNA sequence: TGCGCCAGCAGCTTAACGACCCTAGCGGGAGGAAGCACAGATACGCAGTATTTT.

The rearrangement uses TRBV19 and TRBJ2-7; tentatively, D is TRBD2 (5 bases). Germline CDR1 and CDR2: LNHDA and SQIVND (reference sequence). CDR3 length: 18 residues. V shed 6 bases and J shed 3 bases, with 27 bases lying between them. The CDR3 DNA follows: TGTGCCAGTAGCCCAGGCTACACGAGGACTCCGGAGTTCTACGAGCAGTACTTC. This gives the protein CASSPGYTRTPEFYEQYF. Together with reference TRBV19 and TRBJ2-7, the CDR3 gives the full variable domain: DGGITQSPKYLFRKEGQNVTLSCEQNLNHDAMYWYRQDPGQGLRLIYYSQIVNDFQKGDIAEGYSVSREKKESFPLTVTSAQKNPTAFYLCASSPGYTRTPEFYEQYFGPGTRLTVT.

This clone was observed a single time. The V and J genes are TRBV19 and TRBJ1-4, with 10 positions matching TRBD1. The CDR3 has 14 amino acids. The trim removed 7 bases at V and 6 bases at J, leaving 5 bases unmatched. The germline gives CDR1 LNHDA, CDR2 SQIVND (reference sequence). The CDR3 loop is CASTLGQGYEKLFF. The CDR3 DNA follows: TGTGCCAGTACTCTGGGACAGGGGTATGAAAAACTGTTTTTT.

The J gene is TRBJ2-1, the V gene TRBV24-1; D gene ambiguous. CDR1 KGHDR and CDR2 SFDVKD come from the germline V gene. The CDR3 has 13 residues. V was clipped by 1 base and J by 6 bases, with 6 bases between them. The CDR3 region is CATSDLGGNEQFF. For the CDR3, the DNA is TGTGCCACCAGTGATTTAGGCGGCAATGAGCAGTTCTTC.

The rearrangement links TRBV20-1 to TRBJ1-1; possibly TRBD1 for D (5 bases). The CDR3 has 14 residues. V shed 3 bases and J shed 0 bases, with 11 bases lying between them. In germline, CDR1 is DFQATT, CDR2 SNEGSKA (reference sequence). CDR3 sequence reads: CSASLVGLNTEAFF. DNA for the CDR3: TGCAGTGCTAGTCTGGTGGGGCTGAACACTGAAGCTTTCTTT.

The chain uses TRBV6-5 and TRBJ1-1, with TRBD1 as a possible D gene (5 bases). The CDR3 runs 16 residues. Germline loops: CDR1 MNHEY, CDR2 SVGAGI. Trimming left V 0 bases short and J 0 bases short, with 11 bases between. CDR3: CASSYSSWGLNTEAFF. CDR3 bases: TGTGCCAGCAGTTACTCGAGCTGGGGCCTGAACACTGAAGCTTTCTTT.

This clone appeared a single time. The chain is built from TRBV30 and TRBJ1-5; D is ambiguous. Per the germline V gene, CDR1 is GTSNPN and CDR2 is SVGIG (reference sequence). This CDR3 region has 13 residues. Trimming pared 0 bases from V and 6 bases from J, leaving 9 bases between. The CDR3 nucleotides are TGTGCCTGGAGTGTAGGAGGGATTCAGCCCCAGCATTTT. Amino acid sequence: CAWSVGGIQPQHF.

The CDR3 DNA sequence: TGTGCCAGCAGCTTAGGAGCGGGGGGCGGTGATACGCAGTATTTT. This encodes CASSLGAGGGDTQYF. The J gene is TRBJ2-3, the V gene TRBV7-6; 9 positions match TRBD2. With V trimmed by 1 base and J by 6 bases, 5 bases remained unmatched. CDR3 size: 15 residues. CDR1 and CDR2 from the germline V gene are SGHVS and FNYEAQ. The full variable domain, completed using reference TRBV7-6 and TRBJ2-3, is GAGVSQSPRYKVTKRGQDVALRCDPISGHVSLYWYRQALGQGPEFLTYFNYEAQQDKSGLPNDRFSAERPEGSISTLTIQRTEQRDSAMYRCASSLGAGGGDTQYFGPGTRLTVL.

V usage is TRBV5-1 and J usage is TRBJ2-3; 9 nucleotides align to TRBD2. Per germline, CDR1 SGHRS and CDR2 YFSETQ. CDR3 length: 16 residues. After removal of 4 bases from V and 7 bases from J, the junction contained 13 bases not matched to a gene. The CDR3 nucleotides are TGCGCCAGCAGCCCTAGAGCGGGGGGCCCTCGGTATACGCAGTATTTT. Translation gives CASSPRAGGPRYTQYF. Full variable domain (remainder filled in from reference TRBV5-1 and TRBJ2-3): KAGVTQTPRYLIKTRGQQVTLSCSPISGHRSVSWYQQTPGQGLQFLFEYFSETQRNKGNFPGRFSGRQFSNSRSEMNVSTLELGDSALYLCASSPRAGGPRYTQYFGPGTRLTVL.